Listed below are T cell receptor beta chains from one sample, sequenced in a study of blood T cell repertoires in COVID-19. Repertoires were generated with immunoSEQ multiplex PCR, while TCRdb's copy carries only in-frame clones and drops some. Here the sample spans about 250,000 clones, roughly 90% being singletons. Sequencing input: peripheral blood. The receptors come from a woman in her thirties or forties who had recovered from COVID-19. CDR3s include the opening cysteine and the closing phenylalanine or tryptophan. D genes are given only for firm matches. Size is omitted from some rows. Given values are once, few, many or a class for expanded clones.

TRBD1,TRBJ2-1,15,TRBV30,.,CAWNPRQGSYNEQFF,TGTGCCTGGAATCCCCGACAGGGTTCCTACAATGAGCAGTTCTTC
.,TRBJ1-5,15,TRBV18,.,CASSPQGRGEQPQHF,TGTGCCAGCTCACCACAAGGGAGGGGGGAGCAGCCCCAGCATTTT
.,TRBJ1-1,15,TRBV5-5,.,CASSLAGAPNTEAFF,TGTGCCAGCAGCTTGGCAGGGGCGCCGAACACTGAAGCTTTCTTT
.,TRBJ2-2,12,TRBV21-1,.,CASSKSTGELFF,TGTGCCAGCAGCAAATCTACCGGGGAGCTGTTTTTT
.,TRBJ1-2,12,TRBV28,.,CASSSTSRGYTF,TGTGCCAGCAGTAGTACTTCGAGGGGCTACACCTTC
.,TRBJ2-4,15,TRBV27,.,CASSLNWLAKNIQYF,TGTGCCAGCAGTTTAAACTGGTTAGCCAAAAACATTCAGTACTTC
TRBD1,TRBJ2-3,16,TRBV15,.,CATSSGTAQLTDTQYF,TGTGCCACCAGCAGCGGGACAGCGCAGCTCACAGATACGCAGTATTTT
TRBD2,TRBJ2-7,16,TRBV7-6,.,CASSLGLAGASYEQYF,TGTGCCAGCAGCTTAGGACTAGCGGGGGCCTCCTACGAGCAGTACTTC
.,TRBJ2-1,14,TRBV2,.,CASSQTGLGNEQFF,TGTGCCAGTTCCCAAACAGGGTTAGGGAATGAGCAGTTCTTC
TRBD2,TRBJ2-7,18,TRBV11-3,.,CASSVRTSGSYLVHEQYF,TGTGCCAGCAGCGTCCGGACTAGCGGGAGTTACCTCGTCCACGAGCAGTACTTC
.,TRBJ1-4,16,TRBV4-3,.,CASSQGRVATNEKLFF,TGCGCCAGCAGCCAAGGTCGGGTGGCTACTAATGAAAAACTGTTTTTT
TRBD2,TRBJ2-5,15,TRBV7-2,.,CASGHTGGTKETQYF,TGTGCCAGCGGACACACGGGGGGAACAAAGGAGACCCAGTACTTC
.,TRBJ1-4,15,TRBV21-1,.,CASSIRDRPFEKLFF,TGTGCCAGCAGCATCCGGGACAGACCTTTCGAAAAACTGTTTTTT
.,TRBJ2-2,16,TRBV5-6,.,CASSLRPGSDTGELFF,TGTGCCAGCAGCTTGAGGCCAGGGTCGGACACCGGGGAGCTGTTTTTT
TRBD2,TRBJ2-1,14,TRBV7-2,.,CASSFGGSGYEQFF,TGTGCCAGCAGCTTTGGCGGGAGTGGCTATGAGCAGTTCTTC
TRBD1,TRBJ1-5,15,TRBV5-6,few,CASSILGQGNQPQHF,TGTGCCAGCAGCATACTGGGACAGGGCAATCAGCCCCAGCATTTT
.,TRBJ1-1,12,TRBV3-1/TRBV3-2,.,CASSQISTEAFF,TGTGCCAGCAGCCAAATTTCGACTGAAGCTTTCTTT
TRBD2,TRBJ2-3,17,TRBV5-1,.,CASSSGRGGRSTDTQYF,TGCGCCAGCAGCTCCGGGCGGGGGGGCCGGAGCACAGATACGCAGTATTTT
TRBD1,TRBJ2-3,15,TRBV11-3,.,CASSFPTGYGDTQYF,TGTGCCAGCAGCTTCCCGACAGGGTATGGAGATACGCAGTATTTT
TRBD1,TRBJ2-7,17,TRBV28,.,CASSLKTGGPGDYEQYF,TGTGCCAGCAGTTTGAAAACAGGGGGTCCGGGGGATTACGAGCAGTACTTC
TRBD2,TRBJ2-1,17,TRBV2,once,CASSEALLAGVDNEQFF,TGTGCCAGCAGTGAAGCCTTACTAGCGGGAGTAGACAATGAGCAGTTCTTC
TRBD1,TRBJ1-2,16,TRBV5-1,.,CASRPKFQGEGYGYTF,TGCGCCAGCAGGCCCAAATTCCAGGGGGAAGGGTATGGCTACACCTTC
TRBD2,TRBJ2-5,16,TRBV11-2,once,CASSLKGLAGKETQYF,TGTGCCAGCAGCTTAAAGGGACTAGCGGGAAAAGAGACCCAGTACTTC
TRBD2,TRBJ2-7,15,TRBV6-5,once,CASSYSTSGLREQYF,TGTGCCAGCAGTTACTCGACTAGCGGGCTACGCGAGCAGTACTTC
TRBD2,TRBJ2-7,15,TRBV5-1,.,CASSFTSGRAYEQYF,TGCGCCAGCAGCTTTACTAGCGGGAGGGCCTACGAGCAGTACTTC
.,TRBJ1-2,14,TRBV5-6,.,CASSSDSIYYGYTF,TGTGCCAGCAGCTCCGACAGTATCTACTATGGCTACACCTTC
.,TRBJ1-1,14,TRBV27,few,CASSLPGVNTEAFF,TGTGCCAGCAGTTTACCAGGGGTTAACACTGAAGCTTTCTTT
.,TRBJ2-1,13,TRBV6-6,.,CASSYILGYEQFF,TGTGCCAGCAGTTACATCCTGGGCTATGAGCAGTTCTTC
.,TRBJ2-6,15,TRBV7-6,.,CASSLERAGANVLTF,TGTGCCAGCAGCTTAGAGCGGGCTGGGGCCAACGTCCTGACTTTC
.,TRBJ2-7,14,TRBV2,.,CASSPSVLHYEQYF,TGTGCCAGCAGTCCCAGCGTCCTCCACTACGAGCAGTACTTC
.,TRBJ2-7,13,TRBV12-3/TRBV12-4,.,CASSPGESYEQYF,TGTGCCAGCAGTCCCGGGGAGTCCTACGAGCAGTACTTC
TRBD2,TRBJ2-3,16,TRBV9,.,CASSVGVSGVADTQYF,TGTGCCAGCAGCGTAGGGGTTAGCGGGGTGGCAGATACGCAGTATTTT
.,TRBJ2-1,16,TRBV7-9,.,CASSSRGPGPVSEQFF,TGTGCCAGCAGCTCTCGGGGTCCAGGTCCTGTAAGTGAGCAGTTCTTC
TRBD1,TRBJ1-5,15,TRBV28,.,CASRTGTDRNQPQHF,TGTGCCAGCAGGACTGGGACAGATCGCAATCAGCCCCAGCATTTT
TRBD1,TRBJ1-4,14,TRBV12-5,.,CASGGQGGEEKLFF,TGTGCTAGTGGTGGACAGGGGGGTGAGGAAAAACTGTTTTTT
.,TRBJ2-1,13,TRBV6-5,.,CASSLTRGSEQFF,TGTGCCAGCAGTCTCACTCGGGGGTCTGAGCAGTTCTTC
TRBD1,TRBJ1-2,15,TRBV3-1/TRBV3-2,.,CASSQATGRNYGYTF,TGTGCCAGCAGCCAAGCGACAGGGAGGAACTATGGCTACACCTTC
TRBD2,TRBJ2-7,14,TRBV15,.,CATIEWEGPYEQYF,TGTGCCACCATCGAGTGGGAGGGCCCTTACGAGCAGTACTTC
TRBD1,TRBJ2-7,14,TRBV19,.,CASSMTGNPYEQYF,TGTGCCAGTAGTATGACAGGGAATCCCTACGAGCAGTACTTC
TRBD2,TRBJ2-5,15,TRBV7-3,.,CASSPRAGAGETQYF,TGTGCCAGCAGCCCGAGAGCGGGGGCGGGAGAGACCCAGTACTTC
.,TRBJ2-2,14,TRBV27,.,CASRKPGSTGELFF,TGTGCCAGCAGGAAACCAGGGTCCACCGGGGAGCTGTTTTTT
TRBD2,TRBJ2-2,16,TRBV5-1,.,CASSLALAANTGELFF,TGCGCCAGCAGCTTGGCACTAGCGGCTAACACCGGGGAGCTGTTTTTT
TRBD1,TRBJ1-1,17,TRBV4-3,.,CASSQQQGAGWGTEAFF,TGCGCCAGCAGCCAACAACAGGGGGCTGGGTGGGGGACAGAAGCTTTCTTT
.,TRBJ2-1,16,TRBV5-1,.,CASSLASGLLLNEQFF,TGCGCCAGCAGCTTGGCCTCAGGGCTCCTGCTAAATGAGCAGTTCTTC